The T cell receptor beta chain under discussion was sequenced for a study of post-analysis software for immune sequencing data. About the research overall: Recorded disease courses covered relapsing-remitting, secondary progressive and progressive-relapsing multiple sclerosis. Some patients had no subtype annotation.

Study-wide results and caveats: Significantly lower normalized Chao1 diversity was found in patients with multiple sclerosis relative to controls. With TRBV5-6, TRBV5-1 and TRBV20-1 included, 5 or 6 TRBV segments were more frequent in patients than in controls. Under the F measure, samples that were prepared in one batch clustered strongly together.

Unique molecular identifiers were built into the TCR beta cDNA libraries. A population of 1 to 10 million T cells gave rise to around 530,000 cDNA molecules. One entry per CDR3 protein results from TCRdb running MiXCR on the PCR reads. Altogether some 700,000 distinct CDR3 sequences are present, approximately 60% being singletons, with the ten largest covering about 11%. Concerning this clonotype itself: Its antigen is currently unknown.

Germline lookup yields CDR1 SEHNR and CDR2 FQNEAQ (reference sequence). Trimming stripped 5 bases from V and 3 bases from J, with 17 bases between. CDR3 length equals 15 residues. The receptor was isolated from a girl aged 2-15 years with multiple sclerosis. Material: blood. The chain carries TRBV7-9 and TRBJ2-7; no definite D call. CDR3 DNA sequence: TGTGCCAGCAGCCCCACCAATATAATGCTCTACGAGCAGTACTTC. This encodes CASSPTNIMLYEQYF. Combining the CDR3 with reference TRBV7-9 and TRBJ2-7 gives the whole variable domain DTGVSQNPRHKITKRGQNVTFRCDPISEHNRLYWYRQTLGQGPEFLTYFQNEAQLEKSRLLSDRFSAERPKGSFSTLEIQRTEQGDSAMYLCASSPTNIMLYEQYFGPGTRLTVT.